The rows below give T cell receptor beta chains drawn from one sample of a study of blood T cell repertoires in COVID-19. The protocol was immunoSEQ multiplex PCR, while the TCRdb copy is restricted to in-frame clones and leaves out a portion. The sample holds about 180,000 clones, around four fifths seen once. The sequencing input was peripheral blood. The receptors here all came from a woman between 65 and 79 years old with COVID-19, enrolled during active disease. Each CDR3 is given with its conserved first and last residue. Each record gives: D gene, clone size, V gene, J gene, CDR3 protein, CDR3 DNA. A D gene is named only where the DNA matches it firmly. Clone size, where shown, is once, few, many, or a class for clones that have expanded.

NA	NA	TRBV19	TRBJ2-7	CASSTSQGRTPKEFYEQYF	TGTGCCAGTAGTACTTCACAGGGGAGGACCCCCAAAGAGTTCTACGAGCAGTACTTC
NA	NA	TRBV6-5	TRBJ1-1	CASSAQPNTEAFF	TGTGCTAGCTCGGCACAGCCGAACACTGAAGCTTTCTTT
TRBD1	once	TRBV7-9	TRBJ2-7	CASSWSKTGVGEQYF	TGTGCCAGCAGCTGGTCGAAGACAGGGGTAGGCGAGCAGTACTTC
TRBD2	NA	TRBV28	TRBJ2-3	CASYAGGRDTQYF	TGTGCCAGCTACGCGGGAGGTCGGGATACGCAGTATTTT
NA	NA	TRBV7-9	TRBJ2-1	CASSPGTDYGGQFF	TGTGCCAGCAGCCCGGGCACCGACTATGGTGGGCAGTTCTTC
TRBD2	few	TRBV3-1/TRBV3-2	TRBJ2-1	CASSQESKREKEQFF	TGTGCCAGCAGCCAAGAAAGTAAGCGGGAGAAAGAGCAGTTCTTC
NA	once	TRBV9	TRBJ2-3	CASSVEQDTDTQYF	TGTGCCAGCAGCGTAGAACAGGACACAGATACGCAGTATTTT
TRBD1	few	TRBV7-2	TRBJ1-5	CASSLDRGGQPQHF	TGTGCCAGCAGCCTTGACAGGGGAGGTCAGCCCCAGCATTTT
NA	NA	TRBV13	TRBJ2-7	CASSLGRGYADEQYF	TGTGCCAGCAGCTTAGGAAGGGGATACGCGGACGAGCAGTACTTC
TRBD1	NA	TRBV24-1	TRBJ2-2	CATSDDRGRTGELFF	TGTGCCACCAGTGACGACAGGGGGCGGACCGGGGAGCTGTTTTTT
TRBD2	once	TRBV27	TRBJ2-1	CASSFSGRRGQGGNEQFF	TGTGCCAGCAGTTTTAGCGGGAGGAGGGGGCAGGGGGGCAATGAGCAGTTCTTC
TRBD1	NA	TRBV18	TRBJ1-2	CASSPSGDRANYGYTF	TGTGCCAGCTCACCCTCGGGCGACAGGGCTAACTATGGCTACACCTTC
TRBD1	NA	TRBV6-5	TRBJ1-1	CASRDRGQDEAFF	TGTGCCAGCAGAGACAGGGGGCAGGATGAAGCTTTCTTT
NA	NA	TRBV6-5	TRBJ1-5	CASREGLWGDQPQHF	TGTGCCAGCAGGGAGGGCCTTTGGGGGGATCAGCCCCAGCATTTT
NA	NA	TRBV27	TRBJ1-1	CASSLVSWNTEAFF	TGTGCCAGCAGCCTGGTAAGCTGGAACACTGAAGCTTTCTTT
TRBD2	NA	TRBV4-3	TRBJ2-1	CASSQDVGLAGVGQFF	TGCGCCAGCAGCCAAGACGTTGGACTAGCGGGAGTGGGGCAGTTCTTC
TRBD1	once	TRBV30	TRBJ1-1	CAWSGYSWTGGKVNTEAFF	TGTGCCTGGAGTGGTTATAGCTGGACAGGGGGCAAGGTGAACACTGAAGCTTTCTTT
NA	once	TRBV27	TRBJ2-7	CASSLPLPGYKYF	TGTGCCAGCAGTTTGCCACTTCCAGGGTACAAGTACTTC
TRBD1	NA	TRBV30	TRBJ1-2	CAGMDRGVGYTF	TGTGCCGGGATGGACAGGGGAGTAGGCTACACCTTC
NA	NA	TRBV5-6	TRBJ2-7	CASSPGTPSSYEQYF	TGTGCCAGCAGCCCCGGGACACCGAGCTCCTACGAGCAGTACTTC
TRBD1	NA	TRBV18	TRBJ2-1	CASSTQGPTGGSYNEQFF	TGTGCCAGCTCAACTCAAGGCCCGACAGGGGGCTCCTACAATGAGCAGTTCTTC
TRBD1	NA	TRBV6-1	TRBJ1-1	CASRETGGSNTEAFF	TGTGCCAGCAGAGAGACAGGGGGGTCGAACACTGAAGCTTTCTTT
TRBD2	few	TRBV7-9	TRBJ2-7	CASSLGRGLAPYEQYF	TGTGCCAGCAGCTTAGGAAGGGGACTAGCGCCTTACGAGCAGTACTTC